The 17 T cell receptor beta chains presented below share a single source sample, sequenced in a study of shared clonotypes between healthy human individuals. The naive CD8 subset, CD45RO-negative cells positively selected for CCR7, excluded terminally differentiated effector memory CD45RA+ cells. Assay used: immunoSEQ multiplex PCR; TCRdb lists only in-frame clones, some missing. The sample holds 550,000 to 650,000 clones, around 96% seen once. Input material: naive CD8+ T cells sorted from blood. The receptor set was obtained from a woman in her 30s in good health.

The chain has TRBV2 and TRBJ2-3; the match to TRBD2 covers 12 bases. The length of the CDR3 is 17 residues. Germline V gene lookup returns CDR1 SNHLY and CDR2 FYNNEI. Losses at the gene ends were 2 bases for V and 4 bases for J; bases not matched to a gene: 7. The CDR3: CASSESFLAGGADTQYF. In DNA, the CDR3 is TGTGCCAGCAGTGAATCATTTCTAGCGGGAGGGGCAGATACGCAGTATTTT.

CDR3 in DNA: TGTTCCCGAATGGAGCAGTACTTC. Encoded protein: CSRMEQYF. The genes are TRBV27 and TRBJ2-7; D is unresolved. The CDR3 contains 8 residues. Germline V gives CDR1 MNHEY, CDR2 SMNVEV (reference sequence).

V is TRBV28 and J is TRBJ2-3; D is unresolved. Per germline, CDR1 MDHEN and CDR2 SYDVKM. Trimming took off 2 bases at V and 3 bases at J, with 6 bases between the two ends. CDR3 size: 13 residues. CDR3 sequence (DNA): TGTGCCAGCAGTTTAGCGGTAACAGATACGCAGTATTTT. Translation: CASSLAVTDTQYF.

CDR3 amino acids: CASSYYSVATQETQYF. For the CDR3, the DNA is TGTGCCAGCAGCTATTATAGCGTCGCCACACAAGAGACCCAGTACTTC. The genes are TRBV11-2 and TRBJ2-5, with D possibly being TRBD2 (5 bases). Trimming left V 4 bases short and J 2 bases short, with 17 bases between. Germline V lookup: CDR1 SGHAT, CDR2 FQNNGV. The CDR3 spans 16 residues.

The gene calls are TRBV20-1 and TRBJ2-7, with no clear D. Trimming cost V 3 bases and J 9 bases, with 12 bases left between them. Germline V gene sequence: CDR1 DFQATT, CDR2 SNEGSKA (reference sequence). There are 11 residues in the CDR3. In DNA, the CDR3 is TGCAGTGCTAGGCTAGGTGTTTGGCAGTACTTC. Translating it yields CSARLGVWQYF.

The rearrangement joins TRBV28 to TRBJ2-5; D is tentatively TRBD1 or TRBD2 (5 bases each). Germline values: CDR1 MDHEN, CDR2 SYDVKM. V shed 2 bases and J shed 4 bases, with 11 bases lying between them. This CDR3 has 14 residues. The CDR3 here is CASSLQGGGETQYF. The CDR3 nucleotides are TGTGCCAGCAGTTTACAGGGTGGGGGAGAGACCCAGTACTTC.

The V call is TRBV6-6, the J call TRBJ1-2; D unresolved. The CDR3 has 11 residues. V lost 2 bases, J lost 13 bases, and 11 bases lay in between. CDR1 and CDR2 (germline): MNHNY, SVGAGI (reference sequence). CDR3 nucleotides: TGTGCCAGCAGTTACGGCCCAAGCGGCACCTTC. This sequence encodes CASSYGPSGTF.

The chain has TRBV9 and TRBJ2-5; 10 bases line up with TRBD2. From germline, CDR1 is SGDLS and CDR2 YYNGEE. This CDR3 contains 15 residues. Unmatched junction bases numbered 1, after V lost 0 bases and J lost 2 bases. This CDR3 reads CASSVELAGQETQYF. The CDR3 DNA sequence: TGTGCCAGCAGCGTAGAACTAGCGGGGCAAGAGACCCAGTACTTC. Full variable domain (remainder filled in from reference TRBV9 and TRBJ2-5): DSGVTQTPKHLITATGQRVTLRCSPRSGDLSVYWYQQSLDQGLQFLIQYYNGEERAKGNILERFSAQQFPDLHSELNLSSLELGDSALYFCASSVELAGQETQYFGPGTRLLVL.

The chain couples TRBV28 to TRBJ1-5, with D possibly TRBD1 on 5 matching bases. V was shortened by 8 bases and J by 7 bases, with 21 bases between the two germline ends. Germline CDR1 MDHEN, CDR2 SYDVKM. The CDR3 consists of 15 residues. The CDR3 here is CASQPTLIGGQPQHF. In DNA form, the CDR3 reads TGTGCCAGCCAACCGACTTTAATCGGGGGGCAGCCCCAGCATTTT.

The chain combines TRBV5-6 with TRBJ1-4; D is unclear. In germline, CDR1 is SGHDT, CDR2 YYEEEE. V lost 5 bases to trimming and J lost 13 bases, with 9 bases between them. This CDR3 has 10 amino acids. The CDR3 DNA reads TGTGCCAGCAGAAACGACATACTGTTTTTT. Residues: CASRNDILFF.

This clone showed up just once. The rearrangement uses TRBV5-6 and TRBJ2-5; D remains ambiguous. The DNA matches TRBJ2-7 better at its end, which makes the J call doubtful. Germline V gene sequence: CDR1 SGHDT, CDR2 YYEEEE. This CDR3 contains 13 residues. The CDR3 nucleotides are TGTGCCAGCACAGTGGGTAGCTCCTACGAGCAGTACTTC. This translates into CASTVGSSYEQYF.

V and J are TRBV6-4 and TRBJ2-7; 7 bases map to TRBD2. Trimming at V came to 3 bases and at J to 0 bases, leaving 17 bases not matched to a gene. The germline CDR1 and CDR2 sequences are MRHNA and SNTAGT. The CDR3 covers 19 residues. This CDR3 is CASSEDPKGLAEVSYEQYF. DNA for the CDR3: TGTGCCAGCAGTGAGGATCCCAAAGGGCTAGCGGAAGTCTCCTACGAGCAGTACTTC.

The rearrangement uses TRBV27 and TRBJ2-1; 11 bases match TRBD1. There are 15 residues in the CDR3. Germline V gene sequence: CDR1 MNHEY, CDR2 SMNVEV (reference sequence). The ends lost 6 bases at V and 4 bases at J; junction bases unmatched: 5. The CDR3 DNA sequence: TGTGCCAGCAGACAGGGACAGGGGGTTTACAATGAGCAGTTCTTC. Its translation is CASRQGQGVYNEQFF.

The DNA of the CDR3 is TGTGCCAGCAGTTACTCGAGTTGGGGGACCAACACTGAAGCTTTCTTT. Residues: CASSYSSWGTNTEAFF. This chain joins TRBV6-5 and TRBJ1-1; weak D call: TRBD1 (5 bases). The germline gives CDR1 MNHEY, CDR2 SVGAGI. There are 16 residues in the CDR3. V dropped 0 bases and J dropped 2 bases, with 13 bases sitting between them.

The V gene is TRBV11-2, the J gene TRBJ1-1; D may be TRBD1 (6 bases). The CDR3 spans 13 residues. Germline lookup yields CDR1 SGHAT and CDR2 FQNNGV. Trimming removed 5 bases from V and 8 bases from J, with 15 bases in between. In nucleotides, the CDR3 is TGTGCCAGCAGCATACCGGGACATCCCGAAGCTTTCTTT. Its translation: CASSIPGHPEAFF.

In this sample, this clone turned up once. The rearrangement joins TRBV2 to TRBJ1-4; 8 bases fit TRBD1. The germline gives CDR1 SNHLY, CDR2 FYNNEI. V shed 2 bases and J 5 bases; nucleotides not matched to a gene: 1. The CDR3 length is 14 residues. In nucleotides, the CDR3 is TGTGCCAGCAGTGAACAGGGGGCCAATGAAAAACTGTTTTTT. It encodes CASSEQGANEKLFF.

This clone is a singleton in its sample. CDR3: CASSWGQGDEQYF. CDR3 nucleotide sequence: TGTGCCAGCAGCTGGGGACAGGGCGACGAGCAGTACTTC. The genes are TRBV28 and TRBJ2-7, with TRBD1 identical over 9 bases. The CDR3 is 13 amino acids. Unmatched junction bases numbered 5, after V lost 6 bases and J lost 5 bases. Germline V gene lookup returns CDR1 MDHEN and CDR2 SYDVKM.